Sequencing of this T cell receptor beta chain was carried out in a study of blood T cells in healthy people across ages. Across the whole study: Per every two T cells, about one barcoded beta molecule was captured by template switching.

The germline CDR1 and CDR2 sequences are LGHNA and YSLEER. This CDR3 spans 18 amino acids. The V and J ends lost 0 bases and 4 bases, in that order; junction bases with no gene match: 10. On this clonotype itself: Its antigen is unknown.

Sample-barcoded 5' priming and a J-beta primer mix drove a second PCR of roughly 7 to 11 cycles. Using its own MiXCR run on the 5' RACE reads, TCRdb lists one record per CDR3 protein. The sample holds hundreds of thousands of distinct CDR3 sequences, 55% to 75% seen once. Study observations and caveats: Diversity was estimated from one million T cells, and these estimates were considered underestimates.

Every sample had a minimum of 7 million PBMCs isolated. At least 6 micrograms of total RNA were extracted per sample. This clonotype originated in a man between 25 and 39 years old in good health. This chain uses TRBV4-3 with TRBJ2-1; 9 positions agree with TRBD2. Sequencing input: blood. The CDR3 sequence is CASSQDWGGAGGYNEQFF. In DNA form, the CDR3 reads TGCGCCAGCAGCCAAGATTGGGGGGGCGCGGGAGGGTACAATGAGCAGTTCTTC.